Presented here are 30 T cell receptor beta chains from one specimen sequenced in a study of identifying expanded T cells in peripheral blood. Data came from immunoSEQ multiplex PCR; TCRdb stores just in-frame clones and leaves some out. This table has under 110,000 clones, around nine tenths appearing once. Sequencing was done on a sample of blood. These receptors were obtained from a person aged 18-69 years in good health.

CDR3 DNA: TGTGCCAGCAGCCCGGGGCAGGGGAGACCCGGGGAGCTGTTTTTT. This codes for CASSPGQGRPGELFF. V is TRBV11-3 and J is TRBJ2-2; D possibly corresponds to TRBD1 (6 bases). The germline V gene encodes CDR1 SGHNT and CDR2 YENEEA. V gave up 5 bases and J gave up 6 bases, with 16 bases separating them. The CDR3 contains 15 residues.

The CDR3 is CASSDGLAQEQYF. The CDR3 nucleotides read TGTGCCAGCAGCGACGGTCTAGCGCAGGAGCAGTACTTC. The chain uses TRBV7-8 and TRBJ2-7; the D gene is possibly TRBD2 (6 bases). The CDR3 runs 13 residues. Per germline, CDR1 SGHVS and CDR2 FQNEAQ. V was cut by 5 bases and J by 7 bases, with 15 bases left in between. Using reference TRBV7-8 and TRBJ2-7 for the parts outside the CDR3, the full variable domain is GAGVSQSPRYKVAKRGQDVALRCDPISGHVSLFWYQQALGQGPEFLTYFQNEAQLDKSGLPSDRFFAERPEGSVSTLKIQRTQQEDSAVYLCASSDGLAQEQYFGPGTRLTVT.

This clone was recorded only once. The chain couples TRBV6-6 to TRBJ2-2; 11 bases agree with TRBD2. The trim removed 6 bases at V and 4 bases at J, leaving 7 bases unmatched. Germline CDR1 MNHNY, CDR2 SVGAGI (reference sequence). This CDR3 contains 16 residues. The CDR3 coding sequence is TGTGCCAGCAGAGACTTAGCGGGGGGGCCCACCGGGGAGCTGTTTTTT. Its translation is CASRDLAGGPTGELFF.

The chain is built from TRBV5-1 and TRBJ2-1; the D gene is possibly TRBD1 (6 bases). V gave up 5 bases and J gave up 5 bases, with 11 bases separating them. The CDR3 loop spans 13 amino acids. The germline V gene has CDR1 SGHRS and CDR2 YFSETQ. The CDR3 coding sequence is TGCGCCAGCAGGAGGACAGCCCACAATGAGCAGTTCTTC. It yields the protein CASRRTAHNEQFF. Using reference TRBV5-1 and TRBJ2-1 for the parts outside the CDR3, the full variable domain is KAGVTQTPRYLIKTRGQQVTLSCSPISGHRSVSWYQQTPGQGLQFLFEYFSETQRNKGNFPGRFSGRQFSNSRSEMNVSTLELGDSALYLCASRRTAHNEQFFGPGTRLTVL.

V gene TRBV2 combines with J gene TRBJ2-1; 13 bases match TRBD2. Losses at the gene ends were 6 bases for V and 8 bases for J; bases not matched to a gene: 4. Germline CDR1 SNHLY, CDR2 FYNNEI. The CDR3 is 14 amino acids. CDR3 DNA: TGTGCCAGCAGCACCGGGACTAGCGGGGATGAGCAGTTCTTC. Its translation: CASSTGTSGDEQFF.

The rearrangement joins TRBV7-9 to TRBJ1-2; D is possibly TRBD1 (5 bases). Per the germline V gene, CDR1 is SEHNR and CDR2 is FQNEAQ (reference sequence). Trimming cost V 1 base and J 4 bases, with 10 bases left between them. The CDR3 has 14 amino acids. CDR3 protein: CASSLDRPGYGYTF. The CDR3 nucleotides read TGTGCCAGCAGCTTAGACAGGCCTGGCTATGGCTACACCTTC. The whole variable domain, remainder taken from reference TRBV7-9 and TRBJ1-2, is DTGVSQNPRHKITKRGQNVTFRCDPISEHNRLYWYRQTLGQGPEFLTYFQNEAQLEKSRLLSDRFSAERPKGSFSTLEIQRTEQGDSAMYLCASSLDRPGYGYTFGSGTRLTVV.

This chain uses TRBV6-6 with TRBJ1-1; D possibly corresponds to TRBD1 (6 bases). The germline V gene has CDR1 MNHNY and CDR2 SVGAGI (reference sequence). The length of the CDR3 is 14 residues. V was pared by 6 bases and J by 1 base, with 12 bases between. For the CDR3, the DNA is TGTGCCAGCAGCCACCCGGGACAGAACACTGAAGCTTTCTTT. It is translated as CASSHPGQNTEAFF.

The chain employs TRBV29-1 and TRBJ1-1; unclear D gene. Germline loops: CDR1 SQVTM, CDR2 ANQGSEA. The V end lost 4 bases, the J end lost 0 bases, and 9 bases lay between the germline ends. This CDR3 region has 13 residues. CDR3 sequence: CSVVGQLNTEAFF. In nucleotides, the CDR3 is TGCAGCGTTGTCGGGCAGCTGAACACTGAAGCTTTCTTT.

This chain joins TRBV2 and TRBJ1-2; no firm D call. Looked up from germline, CDR1 is SNHLY and CDR2 is FYNNEI. Trimming removed 6 bases from V and 4 bases from J, with 15 bases in between. CDR3 length: 14 amino acids. CDR3 DNA: TGTGCCAGCAGCCCCGAAATGGCCTCCTATGGCTACACCTTC. Translating gives CASSPEMASYGYTF.

The rearrangement uses TRBV4-2 and TRBJ2-3; TRBD2 aligns across 11 bases. The CDR3 is made up of 16 amino acids. The germline V gene encodes CDR1 LGHNA and CDR2 YNFKEQ. The V segment lost 3 bases and the J segment 5 bases; nucleotides outside the gene matches: 7. CDR3 nucleotide sequence: TGTGCCAGCAGCCAGGAACTAGCGGGGGAAGTAGATACGCAGTATTTT. It specifies CASSQELAGEVDTQYF.

J is TRBJ2-2 and V is TRBV5-4; 7 bases line up with TRBD1. Germline loops: CDR1 SGHNT, CDR2 YYREEE (reference sequence). V was pared by 3 bases and J by 8 bases, with 7 bases of the junction left unmatched. CDR3 length: 14 residues. CDR3 in DNA: TGTGCCAGCAGCTCAACAGGGGTATGGGGGGAGCTGTTTTTT. Amino acid sequence: CASSSTGVWGELFF.

The table lists this clone with a few counts. This chain uses TRBV18 with TRBJ1-5; D ambiguous. Germline loops: CDR1 KGHSH, CDR2 LQKENI. The CDR3 covers 13 residues. The V gene lost 2 bases and the J gene lost 6 bases, with 8 bases spanning the gap. CDR3 region: CASSPSLSQPQHF. The CDR3 DNA is TGTGCCAGCTCACCATCGCTCAGTCAGCCCCAGCATTTT.

Remarks on this clone: The identical CDR3 is also encoded by other nucleotide sequences in the sample. V gene TRBV7-9 combines with J gene TRBJ2-7, with 8 nucleotides matching TRBD1. The CDR3 runs 14 residues. Germline assignment: CDR1 SEHNR and CDR2 FQNEAQ (reference sequence). V shed 5 bases, J shed 2 bases, and the junction held 5 bases outside the gene matches. The CDR3 DNA reads as TGTGCCAGCAGCCTGACAGGGGTGACCTACGAGCAGTACTTC. Protein product: CASSLTGVTYEQYF.

The rearrangement uses TRBV4-3 and TRBJ2-5; TRBD2 matches at 8 bases. Trimming cost V 1 base and J 1 base; bases outside gene matches: 5. Germline CDR1 is LGHNA and CDR2 is YSLEER. This CDR3 contains 16 residues. CDR3 coding DNA: TGCGCCAGCAGCCAAGTAGGAGCGGGGGTCCAAGAGACCCAGTACTTC. Amino acid sequence: CASSQVGAGVQETQYF.

This clone was detected only a few times. The chain recombines TRBV11-2 with TRBJ2-7; the D gene is possibly TRBD2 (5 bases). This CDR3 spans 14 amino acids. The germline V and J ends were trimmed by 7 bases and 3 bases, with 16 bases remaining between them. Per the germline V gene, CDR1 is SGHAT and CDR2 is FQNNGV. The CDR3, as DNA: TGTGCCAGCACCTTTACCGAGGGAGACTACGAGCAGTACTTC. Amino acid sequence: CASTFTEGDYEQYF.

The V and J genes are TRBV7-9 and TRBJ2-7; D is perhaps TRBD1 or TRBD2 (5 bases each). This CDR3 comprises 14 residues. Trimming took off 1 base at V and 6 bases at J, with 13 bases between the two ends. In germline, CDR1 is SEHNR, CDR2 FQNEAQ (reference sequence). CDR3 sequence (DNA): TGTGCCAGCAGCTTAGGTCTAGGGGACCGCGAGCAGTACTTC. Its translation is CASSLGLGDREQYF.

The rearrangement links TRBV5-1 to TRBJ1-1; 7 bases line up with TRBD1. With 2 bases clipped from V and 5 bases from J, the junction kept 6 bases outside the gene matches. CDR1 is SGHRS and CDR2 is YFSETQ in the germline V gene. The CDR3 loop spans 14 amino acids. CDR3 in amino acids: CASSFGQVETEAFF. The CDR3 nucleotides are TGCGCCAGCAGCTTCGGACAGGTCGAGACTGAAGCTTTCTTT.

The CDR3 is CASSPLAGAAYEQYF. CDR3 sequence (DNA): TGTGCCAGCAGCCCACTAGCGGGGGCAGCCTACGAGCAGTACTTC. This chain joins TRBV7-2 and TRBJ2-7; 11 bases fit TRBD2. CDR3 length: 15 amino acids. V lost 5 bases to trimming and J lost 2 bases; unmatched junction nucleotides: 5. Germline lookup yields CDR1 SGHTA and CDR2 FQGNSA. The full variable domain, completed using reference TRBV7-2 and TRBJ2-7, is GAGVSQSPSNKVTEKGKDVELRCDPISGHTALYWYRQSLGQGLEFLIYFQGNSAPDKSGLPSDRFSAERTGGSVSTLTIQRTQQEDSAVYLCASSPLAGAAYEQYFGPGTRLTVT.

The V call is TRBV11-3, the J call TRBJ2-3, with D unclear. The germline gives CDR1 SGHNT, CDR2 YENEEA. V shed 1 base and J shed 0 bases, with 11 bases lying between them. The CDR3 contains 16 residues. The CDR3 nucleotides are TGTGCCAGCAGCTTAGTGGCCGGCCATAGCACAGATACGCAGTATTTT. Translated: CASSLVAGHSTDTQYF.

The chain recombines TRBV18 with TRBJ1-2; possibly TRBD1 for D (5 bases). The CDR3 totals 13 residues. In germline, CDR1 is KGHSH, CDR2 LQKENI. V was cut by 2 bases and J by 3 bases, with 7 bases left in between. The CDR3 protein is CASSPSGDYGYTF. The CDR3, as DNA: TGTGCCAGCTCACCATCGGGGGACTATGGCTACACCTTC.

The gene calls are TRBV10-2 and TRBJ1-2; no firm D call. CDR1 and CDR2 from the germline V gene are WSHSY and SAAADI. The V gene lost 6 bases and the J gene lost 6 bases, with 8 bases spanning the gap. The CDR3 loop spans 11 amino acids. The CDR3 reads CASRDQDGYTF. CDR3 nucleotide sequence: TGCGCCAGCAGGGACCAGGATGGCTACACCTTC.

Concerning this clone itself: The junction and the germline gene differ at one end; a read error may be behind it. The chain has TRBV7-2 and TRBJ2-5; D not resolved. Germline lookup yields CDR1 SGHTA and CDR2 FQGNSA. The CDR3 is made up of 14 amino acids. CDR3 region: CASSFWSRLIEFHF. The DNA of the CDR3 is TGTGCCAGCAGCTTTTGGTCCCGACTTATAGAATTCCACTTC. Together with reference TRBV7-2 and TRBJ2-5, the CDR3 gives the full variable domain: GAGVSQSPSNKVTEKGKDVELRCDPISGHTALYWYRQSLGQGLEFLIYFQGNSAPDKSGLPSDRFSAERTGGSVSTLTIQRTQQEDSAVYLCASSFWSRLIEFHFGPGTRLLVL.

The chain has TRBV21-1 and TRBJ2-5; no DNA check was done on the table's D call, TRBD2. TRBV21-1 is a pseudogene segment. This CDR3 spans 14 amino acids. The CDR3 spells CASSKGGREETQYF. In DNA, the CDR3 is TGTGCCAGCAGCAAAGGCGGCAGAGAAGAGACCCAGTACTTC.

This sequence joins TRBV4-3 and TRBJ2-3; TRBD1 matches 12 bases. The CDR3 length is 18 residues. J lost 8 bases, V lost 2 bases, and 14 bases had no gene match. Germline CDR1 LGHNA, CDR2 YSLEER. The CDR3 protein is CASSQSTAGTGGYATQYF. The CDR3 DNA reads as TGCGCCAGCAGCCAATCCACGGCAGGGACAGGGGGCTATGCTACGCAGTATTTT.

The chain is built from TRBV23-1 and TRBJ2-1, with TRBD1 matching over 11 bases. TRBV23-1 has ORF status, its function being uncertain. The ends lost 4 bases at V and 8 bases at J; junction bases unmatched: 13. The CDR3 totals 17 residues. The CDR3 DNA reads TGCGCCAGCAGTCGGACAGGGGGCTGGGCTCGGTGGGATGAGCAGTTCTTC. Protein sequence: CASSRTGGWARWDEQFF.

CDR3: CASSSRREGGNSPLHF. DNA of the CDR3: TGTGCCAGCAGCAGCCGTAGGGAAGGGGGGAATTCACCCCTCCACTTT. The V and J genes are TRBV7-2 and TRBJ1-6; tentatively, D is TRBD1 (6 bases). The CDR3 has 16 residues. V was shortened by 5 bases and J by 7 bases, with 18 bases between the two germline ends. CDR1 is SGHTA, CDR2 FQGNSA, per germline. The entire variable domain, with the rest obtained from reference TRBV7-2 and TRBJ1-6, is as follows: GAGVSQSPSNKVTEKGKDVELRCDPISGHTALYWYRQSLGQGLEFLIYFQGNSAPDKSGLPSDRFSAERTGGSVSTLTIQRTQQEDSAVYLCASSSRREGGNSPLHFGNGTRLTVT.

The chain recombines TRBV20-1 with TRBJ2-7; D not certain. The length of the CDR3 is 11 residues. CDR1 is DFQATT and CDR2 is SNEGSKA in the germline V gene (reference sequence). Deletions cut 3 bases from V and 3 bases from J, with 6 bases between. CDR3 nucleotides: TGCAGTGCTAGCCCCGGCTACGAGCAGTACTTC. This encodes CSASPGYEQYF.

The rearrangement links TRBV5-5 to TRBJ2-3; D remains unclear. The germline V gene has CDR1 SGHKS and CDR2 YYEKEE (reference sequence). The V end was cut by 0 bases, the J end by 2 bases, with 7 bases between. This CDR3 is built from 14 residues. CDR3: CASSLGGYTDTQYF. The CDR3 coding sequence is TGTGCCAGCAGCTTGGGCGGCTACACAGATACGCAGTATTTT.

The chain is built from TRBV19 and TRBJ1-2; a possible D gene is TRBD1 (6 bases). Trimming pared 6 bases from V and 3 bases from J, leaving 23 bases between. The CDR3 loop spans 17 amino acids. Per germline, CDR1 LNHDA and CDR2 SQIVND (reference sequence). The CDR3 reads CASRTTGQRREDYGYTF. CDR3 DNA sequence: TGTGCCAGTAGGACCACGGGACAAAGAAGGGAGGACTATGGCTACACCTTC. The full variable domain, in which reference TRBV19 and TRBJ1-2 provide the parts outside the CDR3, is DGGITQSPKYLFRKEGQNVTLSCEQNLNHDAMYWYRQDPGQGLRLIYYSQIVNDFQKGDIAEGYSVSREKKESFPLTVTSAQKNPTAFYLCASRTTGQRREDYGYTFGSGTRLTVV.

The chain carries TRBV27 and TRBJ2-5; the D gene is possibly TRBD1 (6 bases). The CDR3 extends over 13 amino acids. CDR1 and CDR2 from the germline V gene are MNHEY and SMNVEV (reference sequence). Trimming shortened V by 10 bases and J by 1 base, and 13 bases separated the two germline ends. The CDR3 region is CATSGRGQETQYF. In nucleotides, the CDR3 is TGTGCCACATCGGGCAGGGGCCAAGAGACCCAGTACTTC.